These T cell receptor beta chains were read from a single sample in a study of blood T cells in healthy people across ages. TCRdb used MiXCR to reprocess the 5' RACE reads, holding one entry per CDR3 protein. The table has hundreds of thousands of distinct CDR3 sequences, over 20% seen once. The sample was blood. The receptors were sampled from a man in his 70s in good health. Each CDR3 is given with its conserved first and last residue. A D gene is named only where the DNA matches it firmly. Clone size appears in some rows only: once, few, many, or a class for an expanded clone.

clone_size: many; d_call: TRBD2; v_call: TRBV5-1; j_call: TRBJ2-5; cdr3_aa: CASSSQAGGHETQYF; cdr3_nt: TGCGCCAGCAGCTCCCAAGCGGGGGGGCATGAGACCCAGTACTTC
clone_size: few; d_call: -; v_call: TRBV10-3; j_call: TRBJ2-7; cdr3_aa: CAISRGPSYEQYF; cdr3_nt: TGTGCCATCAGTCGGGGGCCGTCCTACGAGCAGTACTTC
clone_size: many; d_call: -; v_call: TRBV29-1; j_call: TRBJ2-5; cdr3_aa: CSVEATVETQYF; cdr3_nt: TGCAGCGTTGAAGCGACTGTGGAGACCCAGTACTTC
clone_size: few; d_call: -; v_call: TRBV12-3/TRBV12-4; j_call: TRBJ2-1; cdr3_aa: CASRPSSYNEQFF; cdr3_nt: TGTGCCAGCAGACCGAGCTCCTACAATGAGCAGTTCTTC
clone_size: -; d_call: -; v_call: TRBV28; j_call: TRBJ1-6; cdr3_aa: CASISPGHSPLHF; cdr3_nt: TGTGCCAGCATTAGCCCAGGGCATTCACCCCTCCACTTT
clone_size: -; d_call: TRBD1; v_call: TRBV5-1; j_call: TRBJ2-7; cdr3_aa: CASSLGTDSYEQYF; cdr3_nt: TGCGCCAGCAGCCTGGGGACAGACTCCTACGAGCAGTACTTC
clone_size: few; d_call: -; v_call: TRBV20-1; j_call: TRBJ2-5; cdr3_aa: CSANGRDQETQYF; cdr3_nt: TGCAGTGCTAACGGACGAGACCAAGAGACCCAGTACTTC
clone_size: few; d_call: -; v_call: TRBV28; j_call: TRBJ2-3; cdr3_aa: CASSPGGTTDTQYF; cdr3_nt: TGTGCCAGCAGTCCCGGTGGCACCACAGATACGCAGTATTTT
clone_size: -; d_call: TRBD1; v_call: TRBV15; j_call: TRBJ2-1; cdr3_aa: CATSRVWGQRSYNEQFF; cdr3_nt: TGTGCCACCAGCAGAGTGTGGGGACAGAGATCCTACAATGAGCAGTTCTTC
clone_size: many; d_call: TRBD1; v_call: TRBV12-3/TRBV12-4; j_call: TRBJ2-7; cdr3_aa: CASSLVQGAEQYF; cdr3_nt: TGTGCCAGCAGTTTGGTTCAGGGGGCCGAGCAGTACTTC
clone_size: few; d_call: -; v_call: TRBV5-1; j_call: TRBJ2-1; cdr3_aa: CASSPIWGEQFF; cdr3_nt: TGCGCCAGCAGCCCGATCTGGGGTGAGCAGTTCTTC
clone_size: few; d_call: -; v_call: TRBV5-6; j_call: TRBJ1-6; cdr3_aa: CASSEGTLYSPLHF; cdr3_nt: TGTGCCAGCAGCGAGGGGACGCTGTATTCACCCCTCCACTTT
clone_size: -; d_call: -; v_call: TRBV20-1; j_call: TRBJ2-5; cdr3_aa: CSVLPRDQETQYF; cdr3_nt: TGCAGTGTACTCCCCCGGGACCAAGAGACCCAGTACTTC
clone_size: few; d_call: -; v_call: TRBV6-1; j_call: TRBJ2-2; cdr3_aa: CASIRESRTGELFF; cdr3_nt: TGTGCCAGCATCCGGGAAAGTAGGACCGGGGAGCTGTTTTTT
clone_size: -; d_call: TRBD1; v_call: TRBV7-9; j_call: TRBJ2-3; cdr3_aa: CGSSFQGAGTDTQYF; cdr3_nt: TGTGGCAGCAGCTTCCAGGGGGCGGGCACAGATACGCAGTATTTT
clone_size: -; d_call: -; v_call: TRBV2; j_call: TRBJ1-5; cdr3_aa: CASRREGQPQHF; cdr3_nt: TGTGCCAGCAGGAGGGAGGGACAGCCCCAGCATTTT
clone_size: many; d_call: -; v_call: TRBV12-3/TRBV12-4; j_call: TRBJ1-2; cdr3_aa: CASRPQGSGYTF; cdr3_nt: TGTGCCAGCAGACCTCAGGGTTCTGGCTACACCTTC
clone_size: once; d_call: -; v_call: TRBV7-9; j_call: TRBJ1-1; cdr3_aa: CASSLIMVNTEAFF; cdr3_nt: TGTGCCAGCAGCTTAATAATGGTGAACACTGAAGCTTTCTTT
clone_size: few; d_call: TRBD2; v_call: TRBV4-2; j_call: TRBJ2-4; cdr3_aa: CASSQVSSGEAKNIQYF; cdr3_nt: TGTGCCAGCAGCCAAGTGTCCAGCGGGGAAGCCAAAAACATTCAGTACTTC
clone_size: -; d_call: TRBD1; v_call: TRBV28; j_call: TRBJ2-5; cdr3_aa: CASSLDHGTAETQYF; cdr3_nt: TGTGCCAGCAGTTTGGATCACGGGACAGCAGAGACCCAGTACTTC
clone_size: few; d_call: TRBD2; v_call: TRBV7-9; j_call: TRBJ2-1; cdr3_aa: CASSRSGRSNNEQFF; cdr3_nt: TGTGCCAGCAGTCGTAGCGGGAGGTCAAACAATGAGCAGTTCTTC
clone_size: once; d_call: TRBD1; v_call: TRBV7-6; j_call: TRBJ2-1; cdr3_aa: CASSWTSIGQGVDNEQFF; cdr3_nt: TGTGCCAGCAGCTGGACTAGTATAGGACAGGGGGTGGACAATGAGCAGTTCTTC
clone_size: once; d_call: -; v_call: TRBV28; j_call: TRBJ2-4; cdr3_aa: CASSFGGPLAKNIQYF; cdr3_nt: TGTGCCAGCAGTTTTGGGGGACCCTTAGCCAAAAACATTCAGTACTTC
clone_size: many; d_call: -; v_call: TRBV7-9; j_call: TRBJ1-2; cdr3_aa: CASSIGTQNYGYTF; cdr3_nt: TGTGCCAGCAGCATTGGTACTCAAAACTATGGCTACACCTTC
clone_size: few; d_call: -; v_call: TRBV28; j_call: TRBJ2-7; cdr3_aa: CASTTTLPYEQYF; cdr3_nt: TGTGCCAGCACCACCACTCTTCCCTACGAGCAGTACTTC
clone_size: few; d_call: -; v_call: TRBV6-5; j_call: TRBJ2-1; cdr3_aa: CASSYLGAHNEQFF; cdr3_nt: TGTGCCAGCAGTTACTTGGGGGCTCACAATGAGCAGTTCTTC
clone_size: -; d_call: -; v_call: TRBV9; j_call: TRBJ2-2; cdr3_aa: CASQKRGADTGELFF; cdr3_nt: TGTGCCAGTCAAAAACGGGGGGCGGACACCGGGGAGCTGTTTTTT
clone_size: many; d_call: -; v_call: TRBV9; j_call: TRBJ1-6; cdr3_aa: CASNLGSTYNSPLHF; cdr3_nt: TGTGCCAGCAACCTCGGGAGCACCTATAATTCACCCCTCCACTTT
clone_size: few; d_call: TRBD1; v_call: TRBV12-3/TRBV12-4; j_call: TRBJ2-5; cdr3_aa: CASRRNRGLEQETQYF; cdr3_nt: TGTGCCAGCAGGCGCAACAGGGGGCTGGAGCAAGAGACCCAGTACTTC
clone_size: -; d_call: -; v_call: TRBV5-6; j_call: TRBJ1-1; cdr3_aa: CASSHLNTEAFF; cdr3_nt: TGTGCCAGCAGCCACCTGAACACTGAAGCTTTCTTT
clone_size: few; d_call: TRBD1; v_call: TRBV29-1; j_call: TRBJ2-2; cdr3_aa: CSVTRTGVGELFF; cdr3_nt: TGCAGCGTTACAAGGACAGGGGTCGGGGAGCTGTTTTTT
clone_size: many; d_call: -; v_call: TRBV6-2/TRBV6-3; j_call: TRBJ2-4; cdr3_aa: CASSYSPGIPDIQYF; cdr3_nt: TGTGCCAGCAGTTACTCACCGGGAATCCCGGACATTCAGTACTTC
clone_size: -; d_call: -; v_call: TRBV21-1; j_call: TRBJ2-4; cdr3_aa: CASRKGAAVLIQYF; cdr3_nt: TGTGCCAGCAGGAAGGGGGCGGCCGTTCTGATTCAGTACTTC
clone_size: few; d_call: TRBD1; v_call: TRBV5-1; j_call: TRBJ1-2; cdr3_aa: CASSPDGQAVYGYTF; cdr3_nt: TGCGCCAGCAGCCCGGATGGACAGGCCGTCTATGGCTACACCTTC
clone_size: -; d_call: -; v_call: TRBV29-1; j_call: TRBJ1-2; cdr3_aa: CSVVHTNYGYTF; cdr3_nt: TGCAGCGTTGTGCACACCAACTATGGCTACACCTTC
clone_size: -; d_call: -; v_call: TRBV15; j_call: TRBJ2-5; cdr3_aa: CATSRATGNEETQYF; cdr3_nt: TGTGCCACCAGCAGAGCTACAGGGAATGAGGAGACCCAGTACTTC
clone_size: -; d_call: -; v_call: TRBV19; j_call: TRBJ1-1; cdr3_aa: CASSTRQWDTEAFF; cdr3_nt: TGTGCCAGTAGTACGAGACAATGGGACACTGAAGCTTTCTTT
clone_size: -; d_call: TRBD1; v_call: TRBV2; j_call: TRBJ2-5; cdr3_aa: CASRDDRGETQYF; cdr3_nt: TGTGCCAGCAGAGACGACAGGGGAGAGACCCAGTACTTC
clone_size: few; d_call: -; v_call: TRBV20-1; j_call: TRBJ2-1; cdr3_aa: CGAIGRTSSYNEQFF; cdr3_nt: TGCGGTGCTATCGGCCGAACCAGCTCCTACAATGAGCAGTTCTTC
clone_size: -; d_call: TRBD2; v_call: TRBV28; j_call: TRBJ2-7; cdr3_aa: CASEGLSTYEQYF; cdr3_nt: TGTGCCAGCGAGGGACTAAGCACCTACGAGCAGTACTTC
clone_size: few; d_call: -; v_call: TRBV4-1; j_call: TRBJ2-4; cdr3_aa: CASSPIHTQAKNIQYF; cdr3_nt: TGCGCCAGCAGCCCCATACACACACAAGCCAAAAACATTCAGTACTTC
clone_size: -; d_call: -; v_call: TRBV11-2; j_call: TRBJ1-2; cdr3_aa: CASRKTGSYGYTF; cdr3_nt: TGTGCCAGCAGAAAAACAGGGTCTTATGGCTACACCTTC
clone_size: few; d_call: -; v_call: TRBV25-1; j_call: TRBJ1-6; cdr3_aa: CASSDDSPLHF; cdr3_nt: TGTGCCAGCAGTGACGATTCACCCCTCCACTTT
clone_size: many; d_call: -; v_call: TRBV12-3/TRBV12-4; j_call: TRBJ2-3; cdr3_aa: CASSLGGPADTQYF; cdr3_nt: TGTGCCAGCAGCTTAGGCGGTCCCGCAGATACGCAGTATTTT
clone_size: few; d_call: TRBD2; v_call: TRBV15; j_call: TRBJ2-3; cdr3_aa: CATSRDRLRGGSDTQYF; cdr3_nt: TGTGCCACCAGCAGAGATCGGTTGCGGGGGGGTTCAGATACGCAGTATTTT
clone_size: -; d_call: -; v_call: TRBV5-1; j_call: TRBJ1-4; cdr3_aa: CASSLFGVTNEKLFF; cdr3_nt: TGCGCCAGCAGCTTGTTCGGGGTAACTAATGAAAAACTGTTTTTT
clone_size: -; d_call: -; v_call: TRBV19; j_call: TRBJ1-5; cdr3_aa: CASSERVSNQPQHF; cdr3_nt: TGTGCCAGTAGTGAGAGGGTTAGCAATCAGCCCCAGCATTTT
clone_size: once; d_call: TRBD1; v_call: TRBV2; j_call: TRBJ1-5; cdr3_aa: CASSQTGYSNQPQHF; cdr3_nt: TGTGCCAGCAGCCAGACAGGGTATAGCAATCAGCCCCAGCATTTT
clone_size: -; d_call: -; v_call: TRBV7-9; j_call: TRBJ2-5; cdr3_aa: CASSLGGATQYF; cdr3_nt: TGTGCCAGCAGCTTAGGGGGAGCGACCCAGTACTTC
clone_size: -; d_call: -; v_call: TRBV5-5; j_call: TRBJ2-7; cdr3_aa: CASSFLGGGEQYF; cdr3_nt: TGTGCCAGCAGCTTTTTGGGGGGCGGCGAGCAGTACTTC
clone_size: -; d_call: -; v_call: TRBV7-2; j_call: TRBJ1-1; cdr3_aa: CASSWSRATNTEAFF; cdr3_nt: TGTGCCAGCAGCTGGAGCAGGGCGACGAACACTGAAGCTTTCTTT
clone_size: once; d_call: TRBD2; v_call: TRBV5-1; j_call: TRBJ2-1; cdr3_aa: CASSLRLAGGNHNEQFF; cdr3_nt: TGCGCCAGCAGCTTACGACTAGCGGGAGGGAACCACAATGAGCAGTTCTTC
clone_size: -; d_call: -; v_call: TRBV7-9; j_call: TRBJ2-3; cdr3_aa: CASSLLSGDTDTQYF; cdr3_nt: TGTGCCAGCAGCTTACTGAGCGGTGACACAGATACGCAGTATTTT
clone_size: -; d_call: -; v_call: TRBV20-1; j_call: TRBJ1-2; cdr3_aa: CSARVPGQAKGYTF; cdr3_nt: TGCAGTGCTAGAGTCCCCGGACAAGCAAAGGGCTACACCTTC
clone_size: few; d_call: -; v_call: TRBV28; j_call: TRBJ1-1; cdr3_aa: CASSYPLKGDTEAFF; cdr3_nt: TGTGCCAGCAGTTACCCTCTCAAGGGGGACACTGAAGCTTTCTTT